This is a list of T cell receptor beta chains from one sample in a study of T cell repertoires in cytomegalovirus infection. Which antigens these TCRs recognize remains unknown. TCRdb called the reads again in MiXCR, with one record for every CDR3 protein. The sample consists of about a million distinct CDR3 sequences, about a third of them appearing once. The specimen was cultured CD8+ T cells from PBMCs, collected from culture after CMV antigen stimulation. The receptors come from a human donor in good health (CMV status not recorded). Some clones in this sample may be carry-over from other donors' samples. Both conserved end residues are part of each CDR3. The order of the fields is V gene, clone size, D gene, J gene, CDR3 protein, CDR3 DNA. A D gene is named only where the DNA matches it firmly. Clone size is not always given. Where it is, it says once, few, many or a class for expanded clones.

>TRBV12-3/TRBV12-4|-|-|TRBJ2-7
CASSGLDSYEQYF
TGTGCCAGCAGCGGACTGGATTCCTACGAGCAGTACTTC
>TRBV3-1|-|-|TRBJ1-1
CASSPNSVETFF
TGTGCCAGCAGCCCAAACTCAGTTGAAACTTTCTTT
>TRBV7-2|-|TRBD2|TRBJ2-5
CASSLTSGGVKETQYF
TGTGCCAGCAGCTTAACTAGCGGGGGGGTTAAAGAGACCCAGTACTTC
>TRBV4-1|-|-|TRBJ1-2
CASSQAVASAEGYGYTF
TGCGCCAGCAGCCAAGCTGTTGCCTCAGCAGAGGGCTATGGCTACACCTTC
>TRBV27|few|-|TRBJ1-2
CASSLRGPGPGYTF
TGTGCCAGCAGTTTACGGGGGCCAGGACCTGGCTACACCTTC
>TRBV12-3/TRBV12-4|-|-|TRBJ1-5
CASTIGSNQPQHF
TGTGCCAGCACAATTGGAAGCAATCAGCCCCAGCATTTT
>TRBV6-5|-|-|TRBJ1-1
CASKIGVNTEAFF
TGTGCCAGCAAAATCGGGGTGAACACTGAAGCTTTCTTT
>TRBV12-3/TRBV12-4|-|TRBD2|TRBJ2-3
CASSPPFMKVAGGPGKIAAFTQYF
TGTGCCAGCAGTCCGCCGTTTATGAAAGTAGCGGGGGGGCCCGGCAAGATCGCGGCCTTTACGCAGTATTTT
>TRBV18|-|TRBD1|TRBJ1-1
CASSFSDRGFHTEAFF
TGTGCCAGCTCATTCTCGGACAGGGGTTTTCACACTGAAGCTTTCTTT
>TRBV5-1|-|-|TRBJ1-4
CASSPLGGEEKLFF
TGCGCCAGCAGCCCTCTCGGGGGGGAGGAAAAACTGTTTTTT
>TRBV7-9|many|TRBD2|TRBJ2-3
CASSFWAGGNTDTQYF
TGTGCCAGCAGCTTCTGGGCGGGGGGGAACACAGATACGCAGTATTTT
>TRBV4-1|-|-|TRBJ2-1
CASSQHPWTGGFYNEQFF
TGCGCCAGCAGCCAACACCCTTGGACAGGAGGGTTCTACAATGAGCAGTTCTTC
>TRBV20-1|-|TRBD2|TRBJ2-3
CSASSGGPISTDTQYF
TGCAGTGCTAGCAGCGGGGGACCTATTAGCACAGATACGCAGTATTTT
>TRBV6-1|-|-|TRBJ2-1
CATKGGSYNEQFF
TGTGCCACTAAGGGTGGGAGCTACAATGAGCAGTTCTTC
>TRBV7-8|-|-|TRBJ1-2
CASSGGTSDPSRYGYTF
TGTGCCAGCAGCGGAGGGACTTCAGATCCCAGCCGCTATGGCTACACCTTC
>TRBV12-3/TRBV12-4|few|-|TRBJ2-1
CASSWGWDEQFF
TGTGCCAGCAGTTGGGGGTGGGATGAGCAGTTCTTC
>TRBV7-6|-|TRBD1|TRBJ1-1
CASSPGLTGGTEAFF
TGTGCCAGCAGTCCCGGACTTACAGGGGGCACTGAAGCTTTCTTT
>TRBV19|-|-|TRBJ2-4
CASSIGGALRAKNIQYF
TGTGCCAGTAGTATAGGAGGGGCACTCCGAGCCAAAAACATTCAGTACTTC
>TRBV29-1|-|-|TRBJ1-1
CSVQGRNTEAFF
TGCAGCGTTCAGGGGAGGAACACTGAAGCTTTCTTT
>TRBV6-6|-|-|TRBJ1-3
CASNLDSGNTIYF
TGTGCCAGCAACCTGGACTCTGGAAACACCATATATTTT
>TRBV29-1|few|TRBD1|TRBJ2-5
CSVGTDQETQYF
TGCAGCGTCGGGACAGACCAAGAGACCCAGTACTTC
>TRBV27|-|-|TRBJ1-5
CASSLGGYGGNQPQHF
TGTGCCAGCAGTTTAGGTGGTTACGGGGGGAATCAGCCCCAGCATTTT
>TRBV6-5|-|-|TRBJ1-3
CASSYSRWSSGNTIYF
TGTGCCAGCAGTTACTCGCGGTGGAGCTCTGGAAACACCATATATTTT
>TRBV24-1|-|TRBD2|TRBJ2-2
CATSDWRGTGELFF
TGTGCCACCAGTGATTGGCGGGGGACCGGGGAGCTGTTTTTT
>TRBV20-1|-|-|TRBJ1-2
CSARDHGRSHYGYTF
TGCAGTGCTAGAGATCATGGCCGATCCCACTATGGCTACACCTTC
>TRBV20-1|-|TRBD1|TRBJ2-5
CSAGPDRGKTQYF
TGCAGTGCTGGCCCGGACAGGGGAAAGACCCAGTACTTC
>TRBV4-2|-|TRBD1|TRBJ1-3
CASSPRTGEGNTIYF
TGTGCCAGCAGCCCGCGGACAGGGGAAGGAAACACCATATATTTT
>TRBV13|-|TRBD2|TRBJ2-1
CASSSGLDSSNEQFF
TGTGCCAGCAGCTCCGGACTAGATTCTAGCAATGAGCAGTTCTTC
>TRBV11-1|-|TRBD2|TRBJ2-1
CASSLIGGGLAGSYNEQFF
TGTGCCAGCAGCTTAATCGGTGGGGGACTAGCGGGTTCCTACAATGAGCAGTTCTTC
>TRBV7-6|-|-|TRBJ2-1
CAGSLSHDPNWPEQFF
TGTGCCGGCAGCTTATCTCACGACCCAAACTGGCCGGAGCAGTTCTTC
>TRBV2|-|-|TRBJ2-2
CASSEFKSGPFTGELFF
TGTGCCAGCAGTGAATTTAAAAGCGGGCCTTTCACCGGGGAGCTGTTTTTT
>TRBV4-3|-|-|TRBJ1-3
CASSHSINYSGNTIYF
TGCGCCAGCAGCCATTCTATAAACTACTCTGGAAACACCATATATTTT
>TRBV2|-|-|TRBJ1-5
CASSVLGYSNQPQHF
TGTGCCAGCAGTGTCCTAGGTTATAGCAATCAGCCCCAGCATTTT
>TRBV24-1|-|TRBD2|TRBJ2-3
CATSGFGLAGGPSTDTQYF
TGTGCCACCAGTGGTTTTGGACTAGCGGGGGGGCCTAGCACAGATACGCAGTATTTT
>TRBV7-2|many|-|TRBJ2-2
CASSLHFGGTGELFF
TGTGCCAGCAGCTTACACTTTGGGGGCACCGGGGAGCTGTTTTTT
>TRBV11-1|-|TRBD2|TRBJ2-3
CASSSERGASTDTQYF
TGTGCCAGCAGCTCTGAGCGGGGGGCCAGCACAGATACGCAGTATTTT
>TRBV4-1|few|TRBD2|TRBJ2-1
CASSQVGGEQFF
TGCGCCAGCAGCCAAGTGGGGGGGGAGCAGTTCTTC
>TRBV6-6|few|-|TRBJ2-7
CASSRPEVNSYEQYF
TGTGCCAGCAGTAGACCCGAGGTTAATAGCTACGAGCAGTACTTC
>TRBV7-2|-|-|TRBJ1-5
CASSLWGGSQPQHF
TGTGCCAGCAGCTTATGGGGGGGCTCTCAGCCCCAGCATTTT
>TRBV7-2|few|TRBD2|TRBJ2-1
CASSSGLAQYNEQFF
TGTGCCAGCAGCTCGGGACTAGCGCAATACAATGAGCAGTTCTTC
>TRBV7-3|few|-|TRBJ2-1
CASSPQLGHEQFF
TGTGCCAGCAGCCCCCAACTAGGGCATGAGCAGTTCTTC
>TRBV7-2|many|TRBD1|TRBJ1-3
CASSLGGQYSGNTIYF
TGTGCCAGCAGCTTAGGGGGACAGTATTCTGGAAACACCATATATTTT
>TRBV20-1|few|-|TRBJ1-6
CSASPSGSNSPLHF
TGCAGTGCTAGCCCCTCCGGCTCAAATTCACCCCTCCACTTT
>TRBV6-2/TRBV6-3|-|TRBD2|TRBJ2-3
CASSYSGRAPDTQYF
TGTGCCAGCAGTTACTCGGGGAGGGCCCCAGATACGCAGTATTTT
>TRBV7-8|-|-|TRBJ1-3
CASIVGNTIYF
TGTGCCAGCATCGTGGGCAACACCATATATTTT
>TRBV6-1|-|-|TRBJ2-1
CASPERPWGEQFF
TGTGCCAGCCCAGAGAGGCCCTGGGGTGAGCAGTTCTTC
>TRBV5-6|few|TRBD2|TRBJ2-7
CASSFSPLPGGYEQYF
TGTGCCAGCAGCTTTTCCCCACTGCCGGGGGGCTACGAGCAGTACTTC